This is a list of T cell receptor beta chains from one sample in a study of T cell responses to AZD1222 COVID-19 vaccine. The table came from immunoSEQ multiplex PCR; TCRdb's copy has only in-frame clones and leaves some out. The table shows around 130,000 clones, with about 93% occurring only once. Specimen: peripheral blood, collected on day 0 of AZD1222 vaccination. These receptors all come from an adult in good health. Each CDR3 is given with its conserved first and last residue. The order of the fields is D gene, V gene, clone size, J gene, CDR3 protein, CDR3 DNA. The D gene is left open where the match is weak. Expanded clones get a size class; other rows say once, few or many, or leave the size out.

>TRBD2|TRBV4-2|NA|TRBJ2-3
CASSQVLAGGRGTDTQYF
TGTGCCAGCAGCCAAGTTTTAGCGGGGGGCCGGGGCACAGATACGCAGTATTTT
>TRBD2|TRBV5-6|NA|TRBJ2-3
CASSFSYQRGTQYF
TGTGCCAGCAGCTTCAGTTACCAGCGGGGGACGCAGTATTTT
>NA|TRBV5-8|NA|TRBJ1-1
CASSSRIGAEAFF
TGTGCCAGCAGCTCCCGTATAGGGGCTGAAGCTTTCTTT
>NA|TRBV6-4|NA|TRBJ1-5
CASSSQSNQPQHF
TGTGCCAGTTCCAGTCAGAGCAATCAGCCCCAGCATTTT
>TRBD2|TRBV24-1|NA|TRBJ2-1
CATSDGGGNEQFF
TGTGCCACCAGTGATGGGGGGGGCAATGAGCAGTTCTTC
>NA|TRBV19|once|TRBJ1-1
CASSMITRGTEAFF
TGTGCCAGTAGTATGATAACACGGGGAACTGAAGCTTTCTTT
>NA|TRBV12-3/TRBV12-4|NA|TRBJ1-2
CASSFLLGDGYTF
TGTGCCAGCAGTTTTCTACTGGGGGATGGCTACACCTTC
>NA|TRBV6-1|NA|TRBJ1-5
CASSEGGLSNQPQHF
TGTGCCAGCAGTGAGGGGGGTCTTAGCAATCAGCCCCAGCATTTT
>NA|TRBV7-2|NA|TRBJ1-6
CASSPGHLSSYNSPLHF
TGTGCCAGCAGCCCCGGACACCTTAGCTCCTATAATTCACCCCTCCACTTT
>NA|TRBV10-2|NA|TRBJ2-7
CASSESFSAMWEQYF
TGCGCCAGCAGTGAGTCGTTTAGCGCTATGTGGGAGCAGTACTTC
>NA|TRBV28|NA|TRBJ1-2
CASSSRLSYGYTF
TGTGCCAGCAGTTCACGGCTAAGCTATGGCTACACCTTC
>NA|TRBV3-1/TRBV3-2|NA|TRBJ1-1
CASSQGVGRGTEAFF
TGTGCCAGCAGCCAAGGTGTGGGCAGGGGCACTGAAGCTTTCTTT
>NA|TRBV5-6|NA|TRBJ1-1
CASSLLGAGTEAFF
TGTGCCAGCAGCTTGTTGGGAGCGGGCACTGAAGCTTTCTTT
>NA|TRBV2|NA|TRBJ1-5
CASSDSLANQPQHF
TGTGCCAGCAGTGATTCTCTGGCGAATCAGCCCCAGCATTTT
>NA|TRBV6-6|NA|TRBJ1-5
CASSYSGRGQPQHF
TGTGCCAGCAGTTACTCGGGGAGGGGTCAGCCCCAGCATTTT
>NA|TRBV19|NA|TRBJ2-2
CASSVSSPPGGLYTGELFF
TGTGCCAGTAGTGTATCGTCCCCTCCCGGGGGGCTTTACACCGGGGAGCTGTTTTTT
>NA|TRBV3-1/TRBV3-2|NA|TRBJ2-5
CASSAPWGLGETQYF
TGTGCCAGCAGCGCCCCATGGGGGTTGGGGGAGACCCAGTACTTC
>NA|TRBV4-2|once|TRBJ1-2
CASSQDQGRGGYTF
TGTGCCAGCAGCCAAGATCAGGGTCGGGGTGGCTACACCTTC
>NA|TRBV7-2|NA|TRBJ1-2
CASSYRGLAGYTF
TGTGCCAGCAGCTACCGGGGCCTTGCTGGCTACACCTTC
>NA|TRBV11-3|NA|TRBJ2-2
CASSYRETGELFF
TGTGCCAGCAGTTACAGGGAAACCGGGGAGCTGTTTTTT
>TRBD1|TRBV5-4|NA|TRBJ2-7
CASSQDRSREQYF
TGTGCCAGCAGTCAGGACAGGTCTAGAGAGCAGTACTTC
>NA|TRBV5-1|NA|TRBJ2-5
CASSLAKPATVQETQYF
TGCGCCAGCAGCCTGGCAAAACCCGCAACGGTCCAAGAGACCCAGTACTTC
>TRBD1|TRBV4-1|NA|TRBJ1-2
CASSQGTGDFYGYTF
TGCGCCAGCAGCCAAGGGACAGGAGACTTCTATGGCTACACCTTC
>NA|TRBV15|few|TRBJ1-2
CATSRDVGRGGGYGYTF
TGTGCCACCAGCAGAGATGTTGGCAGGGGAGGTGGCTATGGCTACACCTTC
>NA|TRBV7-6|NA|TRBJ2-5
CASSSHHPPETQYF
TGTGCCAGCAGCTCCCACCATCCTCCCGAGACCCAGTACTTC
>NA|TRBV5-6|NA|TRBJ1-3
CASSYQGYSGNTIYF
TGTGCCAGCAGCTACCAGGGCTACTCTGGAAACACCATATATTTT
>TRBD2|TRBV5-1|NA|TRBJ2-7
CASRVTSSPSYEQYF
TGCGCCAGCAGAGTGACTAGCTCCCCTTCCTACGAGCAGTACTTC
>NA|TRBV15|NA|TRBJ1-1
CATSRDNRRGLNTEAFF
TGTGCCACCAGCAGAGATAACCGCAGGGGATTGAACACTGAAGCTTTCTTT
>TRBD1|TRBV7-2|NA|TRBJ1-2
CASSIGQGHGYTF
TGTGCCAGCAGCATTGGACAGGGACATGGCTACACCTTC
>TRBD1|TRBV19|once|TRBJ1-3
CASSRTGGESGNTIYF
TGTGCCAGTTCGAGGACAGGGGGCGAATCTGGAAACACCATATATTTT
>NA|TRBV7-9|NA|TRBJ1-1
CASSLSLNTEAFF
TGTGCCAGCAGCTTATCCCTGAACACTGAAGCTTTCTTT
>NA|TRBV6-4|NA|TRBJ2-7
CASSDSYEQYF
TGTGCCAGCAGTGACTCCTACGAGCAGTACTTC
>TRBD1|TRBV6-1|NA|TRBJ1-3
CASSRQGIDTIYF
TGTGCCAGCAGCCGACAGGGTATTGACACCATATATTTT
>NA|TRBV2|NA|TRBJ2-7
CASKKGADYEQYF
TGTGCCAGCAAAAAAGGGGCTGACTACGAGCAGTACTTC
>NA|TRBV11-2|NA|TRBJ1-3
CASSSLQGTGNTIYF
TGTGCCAGCAGCTCCCTCCAGGGTACTGGAAACACCATATATTTT
>NA|TRBV29-1|once|TRBJ1-1
CSVQDRYMNTEAFF
TGCAGCGTTCAGGACCGCTACATGAACACTGAAGCTTTCTTT
>NA|TRBV2|NA|TRBJ1-3
CASRFDSGGNTIYF
TGTGCCAGCAGATTTGACAGCGGAGGAAACACCATATATTTT
>NA|TRBV6-5|NA|TRBJ1-5
CASGGYGGDQPQHF
TGTGCCAGCGGGGGTTATGGGGGTGATCAGCCCCAGCATTTT
>NA|TRBV6-5|NA|TRBJ1-6
CASSYRVNSPLHF
TGTGCCAGCAGTTACAGGGTTAATTCACCCCTCCACTTT
>NA|TRBV28|NA|TRBJ1-2
CASSTHSAGLYGYTF
TGTGCCAGCAGTACACACTCGGCAGGCCTATATGGCTACACCTTC
>TRBD1|TRBV19|NA|TRBJ2-2
CASRDRVVGELFF
TGTGCCAGTAGGGACAGGGTGGTCGGGGAGCTGTTTTTT
>TRBD1|TRBV10-2|NA|TRBJ1-5
CASAGQGYQPQHF
TGCGCCAGCGCGGGACAGGGCTATCAGCCCCAGCATTTT
>NA|TRBV18|once|TRBJ1-1
CASLDSWSTEAFF
TGTGCCAGCTTGGACAGCTGGAGCACTGAAGCTTTCTTT
>TRBD1|TRBV3-1/TRBV3-2|once|TRBJ2-1
CASSQGTGFYNEQFF
TGTGCCAGCAGCCAAGGGACAGGGTTCTACAATGAGCAGTTCTTC
>TRBD2|TRBV11-2|NA|TRBJ2-7
CASSLGVSRTRATYEQYF
TGTGCCAGCAGCTTAGGGGTTTCGAGGACTAGGGCGACGTACGAGCAGTACTTC
>TRBD1|TRBV5-1|NA|TRBJ1-1
CASVGGTGGSNTEAFF
TGCGCCAGCGTGGGAGGGACAGGGGGGAGTAACACTGAAGCTTTCTTT
>TRBD1|TRBV4-1|once|TRBJ2-5
CASSHHTGGPQETQYF
TGCGCCAGCAGCCATCACACAGGGGGCCCCCAAGAGACCCAGTACTTC
>NA|TRBV29-1|NA|TRBJ1-2
CSARTTGNGGYTF
TGCAGCGCCAGAACAACAGGCAATGGTGGCTACACCTTC
>TRBD2|TRBV7-8|NA|TRBJ2-5
CASSFTSGGAGKQETQYF
TGTGCCAGCAGCTTTACTAGCGGGGGGGCCGGAAAGCAAGAGACCCAGTACTTC
>NA|TRBV12-3/TRBV12-4|NA|TRBJ2-7
CASSTGSAYEQYF
TGTGCCAGCAGCACAGGGTCGGCCTACGAGCAGTACTTC
>NA|TRBV19|NA|TRBJ1-1
CASSWTSRNTEAFF
TGTGCCAGTAGTTGGACCTCCCGGAACACTGAAGCTTTCTTT
>NA|TRBV9|once|TRBJ1-2
CASSTGTSMLGYTF
TGTGCCAGCAGCACAGGGACGTCGATGTTAGGCTACACCTTC
>NA|TRBV20-1|NA|TRBJ2-1
CSAISGNEQFF
TGCAGTGCCATAAGCGGTAATGAGCAGTTCTTC